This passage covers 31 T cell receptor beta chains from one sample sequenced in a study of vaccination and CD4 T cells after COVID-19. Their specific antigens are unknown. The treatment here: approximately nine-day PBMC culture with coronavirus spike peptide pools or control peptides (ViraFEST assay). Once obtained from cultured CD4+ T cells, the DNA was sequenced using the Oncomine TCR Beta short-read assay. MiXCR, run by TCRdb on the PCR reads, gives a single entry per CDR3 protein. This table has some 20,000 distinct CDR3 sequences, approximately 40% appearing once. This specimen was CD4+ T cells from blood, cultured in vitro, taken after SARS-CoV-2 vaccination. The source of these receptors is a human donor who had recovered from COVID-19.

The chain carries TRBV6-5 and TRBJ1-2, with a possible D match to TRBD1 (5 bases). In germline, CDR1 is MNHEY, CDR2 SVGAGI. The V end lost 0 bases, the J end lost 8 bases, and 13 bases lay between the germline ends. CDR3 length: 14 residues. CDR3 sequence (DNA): TGTGCCAGCAGTTACTCGATGGGGGGAGCAGGCTACACCTTC. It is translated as CASSYSMGGAGYTF.

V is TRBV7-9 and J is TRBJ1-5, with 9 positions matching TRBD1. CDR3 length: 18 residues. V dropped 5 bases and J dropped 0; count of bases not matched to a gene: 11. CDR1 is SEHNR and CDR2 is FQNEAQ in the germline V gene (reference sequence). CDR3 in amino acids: CASSRWTGDNPSNQPQHF. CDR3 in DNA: TGTGCCAGCAGCAGATGGACAGGGGACAACCCTAGCAATCAGCCCCAGCATTTT.

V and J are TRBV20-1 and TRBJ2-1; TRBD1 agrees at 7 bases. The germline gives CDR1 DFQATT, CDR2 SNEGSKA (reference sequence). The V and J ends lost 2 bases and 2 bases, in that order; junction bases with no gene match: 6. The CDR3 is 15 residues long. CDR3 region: CSARKDRLPYNEQFF. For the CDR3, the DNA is TGCAGTGCTAGAAAGGACAGGCTACCCTACAATGAGCAGTTCTTC.

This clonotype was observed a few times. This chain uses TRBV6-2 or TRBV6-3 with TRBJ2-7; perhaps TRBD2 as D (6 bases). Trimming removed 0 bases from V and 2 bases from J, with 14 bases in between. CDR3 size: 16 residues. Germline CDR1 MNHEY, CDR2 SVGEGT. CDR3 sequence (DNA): TGTGCCAGCAGTTACTCTCCGGGACTCCACCCCTACGAGCAGTACTTC. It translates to CASSYSPGLHPYEQYF.

CDR3 region: CSARPRGGSYNEQFF. DNA for the CDR3: TGCAGTGCTAGGCCGCGGGGGGGCTCCTACAATGAGCAGTTCTTC. The chain joins TRBV20-1 to TRBJ2-1; TRBD2 matches 9 bases. J lost 0 bases, V lost 3 bases, and 3 bases had no gene match. The germline gives CDR1 DFQATT, CDR2 SNEGSKA (reference sequence). The CDR3 loop spans 15 amino acids.

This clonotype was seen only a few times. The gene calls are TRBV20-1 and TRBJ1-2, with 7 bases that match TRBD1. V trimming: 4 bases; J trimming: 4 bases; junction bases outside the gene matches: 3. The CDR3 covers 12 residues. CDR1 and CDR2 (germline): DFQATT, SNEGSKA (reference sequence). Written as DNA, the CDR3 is TGCAGTGCTAAACAGGGGCTCTATGGCTACACCTTC. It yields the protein CSAKQGLYGYTF.

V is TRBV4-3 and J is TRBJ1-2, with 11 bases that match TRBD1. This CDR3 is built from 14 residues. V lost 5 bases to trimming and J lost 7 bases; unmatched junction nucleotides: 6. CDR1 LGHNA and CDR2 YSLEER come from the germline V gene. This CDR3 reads CASSVGQGALGYTF. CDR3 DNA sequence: TGCGCCAGCAGCGTAGGACAGGGGGCGCTTGGCTACACCTTC.

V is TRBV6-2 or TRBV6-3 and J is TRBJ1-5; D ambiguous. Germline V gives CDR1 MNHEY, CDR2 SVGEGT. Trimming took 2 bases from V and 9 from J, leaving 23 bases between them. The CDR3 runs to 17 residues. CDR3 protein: CASSYGRRAAQGWPQHF. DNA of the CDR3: TGTGCCAGCAGTTACGGTCGAAGGGCAGCCCAAGGATGGCCCCAGCATTTT.

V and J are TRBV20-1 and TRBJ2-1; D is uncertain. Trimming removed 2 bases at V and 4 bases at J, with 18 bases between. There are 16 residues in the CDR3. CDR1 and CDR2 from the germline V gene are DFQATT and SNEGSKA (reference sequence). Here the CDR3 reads CSARTVFPGTYNEQFF. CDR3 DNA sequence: TGCAGTGCTAGAACCGTATTCCCGGGCACTTACAATGAGCAGTTCTTC.

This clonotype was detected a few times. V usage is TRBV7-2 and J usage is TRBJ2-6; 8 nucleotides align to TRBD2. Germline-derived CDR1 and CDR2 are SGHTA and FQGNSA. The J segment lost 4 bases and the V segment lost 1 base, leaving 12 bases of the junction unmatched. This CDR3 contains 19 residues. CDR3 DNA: TGTGCCAGCAGCTTAGTTAGGCAGCGGGGGTCCCAAGGGGCCAACGTCCTGACTTTC. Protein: CASSLVRQRGSQGANVLTF.

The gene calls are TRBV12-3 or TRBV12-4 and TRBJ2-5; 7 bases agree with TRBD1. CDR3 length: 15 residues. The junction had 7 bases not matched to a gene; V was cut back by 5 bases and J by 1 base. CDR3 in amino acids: CASSTNRGLQETQYF. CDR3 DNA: TGTGCCAGCAGTACCAACAGGGGCCTCCAAGAGACCCAGTACTTC.

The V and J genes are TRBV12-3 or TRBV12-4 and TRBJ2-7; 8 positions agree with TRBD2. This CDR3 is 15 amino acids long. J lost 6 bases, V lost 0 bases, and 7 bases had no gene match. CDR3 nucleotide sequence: TGTGCCAGCAGTTTAGCGCAAGCGGGAGCTGGCGAGCAGTACTTC. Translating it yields CASSLAQAGAGEQYF.

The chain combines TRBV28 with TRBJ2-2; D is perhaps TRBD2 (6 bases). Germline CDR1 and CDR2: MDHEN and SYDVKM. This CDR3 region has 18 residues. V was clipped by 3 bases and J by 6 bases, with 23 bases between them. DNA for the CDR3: TGTGCCAGCAGTTTGCCGGGGCTTGGGGGGAGCGGAGCCGGGGAGCTGTTTTTT. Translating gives CASSLPGLGGSGAGELFF.

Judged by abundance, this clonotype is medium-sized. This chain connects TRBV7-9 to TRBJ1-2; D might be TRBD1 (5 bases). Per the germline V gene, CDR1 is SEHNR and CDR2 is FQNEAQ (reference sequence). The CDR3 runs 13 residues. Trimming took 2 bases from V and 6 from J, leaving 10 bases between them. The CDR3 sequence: CASSLSQGDGYTF. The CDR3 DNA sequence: TGTGCCAGCAGCTTAAGCCAGGGCGATGGCTACACCTTC.

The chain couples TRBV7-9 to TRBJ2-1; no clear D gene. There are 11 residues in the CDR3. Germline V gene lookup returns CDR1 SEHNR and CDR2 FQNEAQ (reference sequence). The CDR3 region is CVTTVDNEQFF. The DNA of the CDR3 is TGTGTAACGACTGTGGACAATGAGCAGTTCTTC.

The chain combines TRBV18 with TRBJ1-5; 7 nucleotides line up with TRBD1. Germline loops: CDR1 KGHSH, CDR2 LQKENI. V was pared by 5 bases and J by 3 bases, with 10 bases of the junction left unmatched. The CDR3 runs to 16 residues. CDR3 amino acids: CASSLNRGANNQPQHF. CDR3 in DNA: TGTGCCAGCTCATTAAACAGGGGCGCGAACAATCAGCCCCAGCATTTT. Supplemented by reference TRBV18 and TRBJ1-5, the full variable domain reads NAGVMQNPRHLVRRRGQEARLRCSPMKGHSHVYWYRQLPEEGLKFMVYLQKENIIDESGMPKERFSAEFPKEGPSILRIQQVVRGDSAAYFCASSLNRGANNQPQHFGDGTRLSIL.

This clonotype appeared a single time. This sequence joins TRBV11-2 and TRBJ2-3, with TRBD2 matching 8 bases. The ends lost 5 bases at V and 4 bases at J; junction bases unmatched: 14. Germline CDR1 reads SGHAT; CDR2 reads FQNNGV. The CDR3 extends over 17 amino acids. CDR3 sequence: CASSHYTGTRGSDTQYF. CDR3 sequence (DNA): TGTGCCAGCAGCCATTACACCGGGACTAGAGGTTCAGATACGCAGTATTTT.

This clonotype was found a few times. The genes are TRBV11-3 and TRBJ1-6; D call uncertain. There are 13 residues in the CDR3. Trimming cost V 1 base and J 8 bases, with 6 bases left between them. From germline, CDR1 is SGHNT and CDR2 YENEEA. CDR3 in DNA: TGTGCCAGCAGCTTAGGCAACGATTCACCCCTCCACTTT. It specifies CASSLGNDSPLHF.

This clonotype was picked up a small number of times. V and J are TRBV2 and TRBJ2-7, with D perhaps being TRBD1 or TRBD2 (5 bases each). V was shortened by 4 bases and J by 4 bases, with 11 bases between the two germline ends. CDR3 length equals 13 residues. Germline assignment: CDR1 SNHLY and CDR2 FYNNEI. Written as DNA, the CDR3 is TGTGCCAGCAGTGCGGAGAGGGGTTACGAGCAGTACTTC. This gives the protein CASSAERGYEQYF.

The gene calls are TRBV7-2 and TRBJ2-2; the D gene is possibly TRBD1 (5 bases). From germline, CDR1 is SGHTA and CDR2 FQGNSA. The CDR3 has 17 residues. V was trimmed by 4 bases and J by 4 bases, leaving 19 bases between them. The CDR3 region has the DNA TGTGCCAGCAGCTCCCCTGCCGGCAGGGCGATCACCGGGGAGCTGTTTTTT. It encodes CASSSPAGRAITGELFF.

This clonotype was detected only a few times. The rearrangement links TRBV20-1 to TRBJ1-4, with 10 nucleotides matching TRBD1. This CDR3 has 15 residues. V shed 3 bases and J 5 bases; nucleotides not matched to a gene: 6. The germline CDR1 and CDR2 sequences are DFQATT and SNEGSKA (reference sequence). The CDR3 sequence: CSARAQDRGNEKLFF. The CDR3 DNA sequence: TGCAGTGCTAGGGCCCAGGACAGGGGGAATGAAAAACTGTTTTTT.

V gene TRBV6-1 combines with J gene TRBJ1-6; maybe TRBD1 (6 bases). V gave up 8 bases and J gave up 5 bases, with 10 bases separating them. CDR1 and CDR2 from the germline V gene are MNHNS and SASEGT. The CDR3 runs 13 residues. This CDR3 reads CASRRTDNSPLHF. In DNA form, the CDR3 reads TGTGCCAGCCGACGGACAGATAATTCACCCCTCCACTTT.

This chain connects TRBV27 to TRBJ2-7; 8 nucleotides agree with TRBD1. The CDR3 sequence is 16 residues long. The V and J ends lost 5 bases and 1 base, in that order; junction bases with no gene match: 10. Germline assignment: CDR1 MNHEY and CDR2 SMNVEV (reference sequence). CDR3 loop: CASSLAPRQGSYEQYF. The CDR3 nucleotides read TGTGCCAGCAGTCTAGCCCCCCGACAGGGGTCCTACGAGCAGTACTTC.

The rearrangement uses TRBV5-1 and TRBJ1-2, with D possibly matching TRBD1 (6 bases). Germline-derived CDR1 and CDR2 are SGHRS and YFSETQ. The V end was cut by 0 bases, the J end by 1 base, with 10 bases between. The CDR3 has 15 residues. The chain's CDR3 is CASSLDAGDNYGYTF. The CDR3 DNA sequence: TGCGCCAGCAGCTTGGATGCAGGGGATAACTATGGCTACACCTTC.

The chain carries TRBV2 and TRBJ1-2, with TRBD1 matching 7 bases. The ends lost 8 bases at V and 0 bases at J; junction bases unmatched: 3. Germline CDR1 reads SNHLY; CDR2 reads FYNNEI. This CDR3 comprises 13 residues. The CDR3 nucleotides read TGTGCCAGCCGACAGGGCCCTAACTATGGCTACACCTTC. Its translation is CASRQGPNYGYTF.

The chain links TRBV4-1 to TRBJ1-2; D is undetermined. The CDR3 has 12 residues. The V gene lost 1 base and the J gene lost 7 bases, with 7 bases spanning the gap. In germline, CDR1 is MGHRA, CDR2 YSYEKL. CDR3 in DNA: TGCGCCAGCAGCCAAGCGAACAGTGGCTACACCTTC. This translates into CASSQANSGYTF.

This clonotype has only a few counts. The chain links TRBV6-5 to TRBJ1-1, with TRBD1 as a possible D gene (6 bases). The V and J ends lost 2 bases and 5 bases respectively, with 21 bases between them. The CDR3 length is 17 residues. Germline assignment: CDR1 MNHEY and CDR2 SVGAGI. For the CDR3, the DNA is TGTGCCAGCAGTTACGCTTTCCAGGGGAGGAGTAGGACTGAAGCTTTCTTT. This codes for CASSYAFQGRSRTEAFF.

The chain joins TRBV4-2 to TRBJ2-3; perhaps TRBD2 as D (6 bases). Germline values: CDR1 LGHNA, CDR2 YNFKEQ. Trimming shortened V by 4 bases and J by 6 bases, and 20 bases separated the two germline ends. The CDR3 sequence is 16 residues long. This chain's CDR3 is CASSPISLALEDTQYF. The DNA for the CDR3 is TGTGCCAGCAGCCCTATCTCACTAGCCCTAGAGGATACGCAGTATTTT.

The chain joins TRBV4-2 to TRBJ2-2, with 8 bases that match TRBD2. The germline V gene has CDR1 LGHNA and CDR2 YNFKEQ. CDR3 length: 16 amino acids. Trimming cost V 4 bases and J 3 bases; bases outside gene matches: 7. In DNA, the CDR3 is TGTGCCAGCAGCCGAACACGGGGGGGCGACACCGGGGAGCTGTTTTTT. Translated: CASSRTRGGDTGELFF.

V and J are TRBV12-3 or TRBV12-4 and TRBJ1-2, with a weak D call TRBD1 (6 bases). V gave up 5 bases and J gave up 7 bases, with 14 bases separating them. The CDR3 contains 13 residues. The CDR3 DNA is TGTGCCAGCAGTCCCCAGGGGCTCGGTGGCTACACCTTC. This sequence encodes CASSPQGLGGYTF.

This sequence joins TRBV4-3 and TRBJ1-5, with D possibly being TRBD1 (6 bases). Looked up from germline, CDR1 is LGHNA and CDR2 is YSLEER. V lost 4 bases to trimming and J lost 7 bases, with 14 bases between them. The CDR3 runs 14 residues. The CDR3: CASSPMRGVQPQHF. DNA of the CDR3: TGCGCCAGCAGCCCCATGAGGGGGGTACAGCCCCAGCATTTT.